This T cell receptor (beta chain) was observed in a study of regulatory T cells in long-lasting Graves disease. The time point: persistent/refractory GD, antithyroid drugs over 5 years with positive TRAb. PBMC-extracted RNA yielded the TCR library. CDR3 regions were amplified by Arm-PCR using iRepertoire HTBI primers to build TCR beta libraries. Using its own MiXCR run on the multiplex PCR reads, TCRdb lists one record per CDR3 protein. The table has a few hundred thousand distinct CDR3 sequences, about 25% seen once; the top ten hold about a quarter. CDR1 and CDR2 (germline): LNHDA, SQIVND (reference sequence). This CDR3 comprises 16 residues. V lost 6 bases and J lost 4, with 21 bases in between.

Sequenced material: peripheral blood mononuclear cells (PBMCs), taken when the disease was refractory, from a patient treated with antithyroid drugs. This clonotype was obtained from a female donor with Graves disease. This chain connects TRBV19 to TRBJ1-1; possible D gene TRBD1, 5 bases. The CDR3 nucleotides are TGTGCCAGTAGCTTCGGCCAGGGTTCATTTCCCACTGAAGCTTTCTTT. Amino acid sequence: CASSFGQGSFPTEAFF.